One sample yielded the 28 T cell receptor beta chains listed below, sequenced in a study of early T cells in non-severe SARS-CoV-2 infection. One entry per CDR3 protein results from TCRdb running MiXCR on the 5' RACE reads. This table has some 27,000 distinct CDR3 sequences, roughly 5.1% appearing once. Material for sequencing was whole blood. Source of these receptors: an adult who was a healthcare worker with PCR-confirmed SARS-CoV-2 infection or an uninfected control (not recorded which).

This clonotype was observed at least ten times. The chain couples TRBV20-1 to TRBJ1-2; D gene unclear. The germline V gene has CDR1 DFQATT and CDR2 SNEGSKA (reference sequence). The CDR3 consists of 13 residues. Trimming pared 2 bases from V and 3 bases from J, leaving 10 bases between. CDR3 residues: CSARLRQDYGYTF. In DNA, the CDR3 is TGCAGTGCTAGACTCCGTCAAGACTATGGCTACACCTTC.

This clonotype was recorded once. V and J are TRBV12-3 or TRBV12-4 and TRBJ1-2; the match to TRBD1 covers 9 bases. The junction had 10 bases not matched to a gene; V was cut back by 6 bases and J by 5 bases. The CDR3 sequence is 15 residues long. CDR3 loop: CASRPPGDRDYGYTF. DNA for the CDR3: TGTGCCAGCAGACCCCCGGGGGACAGGGATTATGGCTACACCTTC.

This clonotype was counted ten times or more. This rearrangement joins TRBV7-9 to TRBJ1-6; no clear D. Trimming removed 5 bases from V and 8 bases from J, with 10 bases in between. CDR3 length: 13 amino acids. CDR1 SEHNR and CDR2 FQNEAQ come from the germline V gene (reference sequence). CDR3 in amino acids: CASSPGLDSPLHF. The CDR3, as DNA: TGTGCCAGCAGCCCCGGACTGGATTCACCCCTCCACTTT.

This clonotype was detected ten times or more. CDR3 nucleotide sequence: TGCAGTGTGGGGGGTGATTACTCTGGAAACACCATATATTTT. It specifies CSVGGDYSGNTIYF. This chain joins TRBV20-1 and TRBJ1-3; D may be TRBD1 (5 bases). This CDR3 comprises 14 residues. Germline loops: CDR1 DFQATT, CDR2 SNEGSKA (reference sequence). V was shortened by 7 bases and J by 0 bases, with 13 bases between the two germline ends.

This chain links TRBV6-1 with TRBJ2-7; 13 bases agree with TRBD2. The germline gives CDR1 MNHNS, CDR2 SASEGT. V lost 7 bases to trimming and J lost 5 bases; unmatched junction nucleotides: 14. This CDR3 contains 17 residues. The CDR3 here is CASIGLAGDGLGNEQYF. The CDR3 coding sequence is TGTGCCAGCATCGGACTAGCGGGGGACGGCCTGGGTAACGAGCAGTACTTC.

This clonotype occurred a few times. The gene calls are TRBV14 and TRBJ2-3; D is unclear. The germline CDR1 and CDR2 sequences are SGHDN and FVKESK. V gave up 0 bases and J gave up 4 bases, with 5 bases separating them. CDR3 length: 13 residues. DNA for the CDR3: TGTGCCAGCAGCCAAGACCGGGCAGATACGCAGTATTTT. Translation: CASSQDRADTQYF.

There are many counts of this clonotype. This sequence joins TRBV25-1 and TRBJ2-1, with unresolved D. The CDR3 spans 13 residues. CDR1 and CDR2 (germline): MGHDK, SYGVNS. Trimming stripped 7 bases from V and 4 bases from J, with 11 bases between. The CDR3 is CASTQPLYNEQFF. CDR3 nucleotides: TGTGCCAGCACCCAGCCACTATACAATGAGCAGTTCTTC.

V gene TRBV30 combines with J gene TRBJ1-1; D gene uncertain. This CDR3 comprises 11 residues. Per the germline V gene, CDR1 is GTSNPN and CDR2 is SVGIG (reference sequence). V dropped 3 bases and J dropped 8 bases, with 10 bases sitting between them. CDR3 residues: CAWRGDREAFF. CDR3 sequence (DNA): TGTGCCTGGAGGGGAGACCGGGAAGCTTTCTTT.

This clonotype showed up many times. The chain carries TRBV29-1 and TRBJ2-3; D may correspond to TRBD1 or TRBD2 (5 bases each). Germline V gene lookup returns CDR1 SQVTM and CDR2 ANQGSEA. This CDR3 spans 12 amino acids. V dropped 4 bases and J dropped 5 bases, with 10 bases sitting between them. The CDR3 region is CSVGGMRDTQYF. DNA for the CDR3: TGCAGCGTTGGGGGGATGAGAGATACGCAGTATTTT.

This clonotype has a count of ten or more. CDR3 nucleotide sequence: TGTGCCTGGATACACCGGAGGGTGAGCACCGGGGAGCTGTTTTTT. Its translation is CAWIHRRVSTGELFF. This sequence joins TRBV30 and TRBJ2-2, with D possibly being TRBD2 (6 bases). Germline V gives CDR1 GTSNPN, CDR2 SVGIG (reference sequence). Trimming pared 4 bases from V and 4 bases from J, leaving 16 bases between. CDR3 length equals 15 residues.

This clonotype was seen ten or more times. The chain has TRBV18 and TRBJ1-1; D call uncertain. Germline assignment: CDR1 KGHSH and CDR2 LQKENI. Trimming pared 4 bases from V and 5 bases from J, leaving 8 bases between. The CDR3 has 12 amino acids. CDR3: CASSLERTEAFF. CDR3 DNA: TGTGCCAGCTCACTTGAGAGGACTGAAGCTTTCTTT.

Ten or more counts support this clonotype. V gene TRBV29-1 combines with J gene TRBJ1-2; 9 bases match TRBD1. The CDR3 is 14 amino acids. J gave up 3 bases and V 5 bases, and 7 bases lay outside the gene matches. Germline loops: CDR1 SQVTM, CDR2 ANQGSEA. The CDR3 DNA sequence: TGCAGCGTTCCGAACAGGGGGCTAGACTATGGCTACACCTTC. It specifies CSVPNRGLDYGYTF.

This clonotype was counted only a few times. The chain carries TRBV28 and TRBJ2-4; a weak D match, TRBD1 (6 bases). Germline V CDR1 and CDR2: MDHEN, SYDVKM. CDR3 length equals 12 residues. Trimming left V 6 bases short and J 6 bases short, with 9 bases between. CDR3 in amino acids: CASRPDRNIQYF. CDR3 bases: TGTGCCAGCAGACCGGACAGAAACATTCAGTACTTC.

Many counts were recorded for this clonotype. This chain uses TRBV6-1 with TRBJ1-2; maybe TRBD1 (5 bases). From germline, CDR1 is MNHNS and CDR2 SASEGT. CDR3 length: 15 amino acids. V was shortened by 2 bases and J by 8 bases, with 18 bases between the two germline ends. CDR3 nucleotide sequence: TGTGCCAGCAGTGAAATAAGGAGGGACCTTCTAGGCTACACCTTC. Translated: CASSEIRRDLLGYTF.

The rearrangement joins TRBV7-9 to TRBJ2-1; no reliable D call. With 7 bases removed from V and 8 bases from J, the gap between germline ends came to 12 bases. Per the germline V gene, CDR1 is SEHNR and CDR2 is FQNEAQ (reference sequence). The CDR3 has 12 residues. The CDR3 loop reads CASKVLSDEQFF. As DNA, the CDR3 is TGTGCCAGCAAAGTCCTCAGCGATGAGCAGTTCTTC. Using reference TRBV7-9 and TRBJ2-1 for the parts outside the CDR3, the full variable domain is DTGVSQNPRHKITKRGQNVTFRCDPISEHNRLYWYRQTLGQGPEFLTYFQNEAQLEKSRLLSDRFSAERPKGSFSTLEIQRTEQGDSAMYLCASKVLSDEQFFGPGTRLTVL.

This clonotype has ten or more counts. The rearrangement uses TRBV10-3 and TRBJ2-7; D possibly matches TRBD1 or TRBD2 (5 bases each). Trimming shortened V by 5 bases and J by 6 bases, and 26 bases separated the two germline ends. From germline, CDR1 is ENHRY and CDR2 SYGVKD. The CDR3 extends over 17 amino acids. DNA of the CDR3: TGTGCCATCAGTAACGGGGCCACTCGAACTAGGGTAGGCGAGCAGTACTTC. Protein sequence: CAISNGATRTRVGEQYF.

This chain connects TRBV7-9 to TRBJ2-1; D unresolved. The CDR3 contains 12 residues. Trimming removed 1 base from V and 10 bases from J, with 8 bases in between. Germline CDR1 SEHNR, CDR2 FQNEAQ (reference sequence). The CDR3 nucleotides read TGTGCCAGCAGCTTAGGCTCCAGGGAGCAGTTCTTC. This sequence encodes CASSLGSREQFF. Looking up the rest from reference TRBV7-9 and TRBJ2-1 gives the full variable domain: DTGVSQNPRHKITKRGQNVTFRCDPISEHNRLYWYRQTLGQGPEFLTYFQNEAQLEKSRLLSDRFSAERPKGSFSTLEIQRTEQGDSAMYLCASSLGSREQFFGPGTRLTVL.

This clonotype has at least ten counts. CDR3 sequence reads: CASSAYSREQYF. The CDR3 DNA follows: TGTGCCAGCAGCGCCTATAGCAGGGAGCAGTACTTC. J is TRBJ2-7 and V is TRBV7-2; D ambiguous. V was cut by 5 bases and J by 7 bases, with 12 bases left in between. The germline CDR1 and CDR2 sequences are SGHTA and FQGNSA. This CDR3 region has 12 residues.

This clonotype came up many times. The chain employs TRBV12-3 or TRBV12-4 and TRBJ1-4; D not certain. Trimming took off 1 base at V and 6 bases at J, with 3 bases between the two ends. CDR3 length: 12 residues. The CDR3 region is CASSLVYEKLFF. The CDR3 DNA reads as TGTGCCAGCAGTTTAGTGTATGAAAAACTGTTTTTT.

This clonotype was observed many times. This chain links TRBV20-1 with TRBJ1-1; TRBD1 agrees at 9 bases. After removal of 0 bases from V and 4 bases from J, the junction contained 9 bases not matched to a gene. There are 16 residues in the CDR3. The V gene's germline CDR1 is DFQATT and CDR2 SNEGSKA (reference sequence). The CDR3 region is CSARDRDRAEGTEAFF. The CDR3 DNA reads as TGCAGTGCTAGAGACCGGGACAGGGCGGAAGGCACTGAAGCTTTCTTT.

The chain recombines TRBV6-5 with TRBJ2-7; tentative D call: TRBD2 (5 bases). This CDR3 is 14 amino acids long. CDR1 and CDR2 from the germline V gene are MNHEY and SVGAGI. Trimming left V 5 bases short and J 7 bases short, with 18 bases between. The chain's CDR3 is CASSQTQPPGEQYF. CDR3 coding DNA: TGTGCCAGCAGTCAAACACAACCTCCGGGAGAGCAGTACTTC.

This clonotype was detected ten times or more. The chain carries TRBV28 and TRBJ2-1; D is perhaps TRBD1 (7 bases). V gave up 6 bases and J gave up 4 bases, with 16 bases separating them. CDR3 length equals 15 residues. CDR1 is MDHEN, CDR2 SYDVKM, per germline. The CDR3 coding sequence is TGTGCCAGCAGCCCACGCCCAGGGGGGTACAATGAGCAGTTCTTC. It specifies CASSPRPGGYNEQFF.

The sample holds a few counts of this clonotype. DNA of the CDR3: TGCGCCAGCAGCAAGCAGGGGACGTTGTCCGAGCAGTACTTC. Its protein is CASSKQGTLSEQYF. V is TRBV10-2 and J is TRBJ2-7; D may be TRBD1 (6 bases). There are 14 residues in the CDR3. V was cut by 6 bases and J by 6 bases, with 18 bases left in between. Per germline, CDR1 WSHSY and CDR2 SAAADI.

This clonotype appeared many times. The rearrangement uses TRBV3-1 and TRBJ2-3; D uncertain. This CDR3 contains 14 residues. Germline values: CDR1 LGHDT, CDR2 YNNKEL (reference sequence). V was pared by 1 base and J by 7 bases, with 12 bases between. The CDR3 region has the DNA TGTGCCAGCAGCCAAGTATCCGTGAAAAATACGCAGTATTTT. Translation gives CASSQVSVKNTQYF.

This clonotype was observed at least ten times. The rearrangement links TRBV19 to TRBJ2-2; no reliable D call. Germline V gene lookup returns CDR1 LNHDA and CDR2 SQIVND (reference sequence). Trimming took off 3 bases at V and 5 bases at J, with 10 bases between the two ends. The CDR3 has 14 residues. The CDR3 region is CASSISAATGELFF. The CDR3 DNA is TGTGCCAGTAGTATCTCGGCAGCAACCGGGGAGCTGTTTTTT.

This clonotype was seen ten or more times. The chain recombines TRBV12-3 or TRBV12-4 with TRBJ1-1; 7 bases fit TRBD1. The V and J ends lost 3 bases and 0 bases, in that order; junction bases with no gene match: 7. The CDR3 runs 16 residues. This CDR3 reads CASSFKTGTMNTEAFF. CDR3 nucleotide sequence: TGTGCCAGCAGTTTTAAGACAGGGACCATGAACACTGAAGCTTTCTTT.

This clonotype was recorded many times. The rearrangement joins TRBV6-1 to TRBJ2-7, with D perhaps TRBD1 (6 bases). V was cut by 5 bases and J by 2 bases, with 10 bases left in between. Germline values: CDR1 MNHNS, CDR2 SASEGT. CDR3 length equals 13 residues. The CDR3 DNA reads as TGTGCCAGCAGTTTGGACAGTCCCTACGAGCAGTACTTC. Its translation is CASSLDSPYEQYF.

This clonotype was recorded many times. The V call is TRBV4-1, the J call TRBJ1-1; D unresolved. The CDR3 is 16 residues long. Germline CDR1 is MGHRA and CDR2 is YSYEKL. Trimming cost V 1 base and J 1 base, with 13 bases left between them. CDR3 nucleotides: TGCGCCAGCAGCCAAGCCCTGGGCCGAACGAACACTGAAGCTTTCTTT. It codes for CASSQALGRTNTEAFF.